This T cell receptor beta chain was observed in a study of blood T cells in healthy people across ages. V was trimmed by 1 base and J by 8 bases, leaving 10 bases between them. This CDR3 is 12 amino acids long. Germline lookup yields CDR1 DFQATT and CDR2 SNEGSKA (reference sequence). This clonotype has just a few counts. Sample-barcoded 5' priming and a J-beta primer mix drove a second PCR of roughly 6 to 12 cycles. MiXCR, run by TCRdb on the 5' RACE reads, gives a single entry per CDR3 protein. In the table there are more than 1.4 million distinct CDR3 sequences, approximately 42% of which are singletons.

The sequenced sample consisted of blood. This clonotype originated in a woman aged 18-29 years in good health. The chain uses TRBV20-1 and TRBJ2-3, with D perhaps TRBD1 (5 bases). CDR3: CSARVGAGTQYF. In DNA form, the CDR3 reads TGCAGTGCTAGAGTAGGGGCCGGTACGCAGTATTTT.